This T cell receptor (beta chain) comes out of a study of blood T cell repertoires in COVID-19. Study details: Sources were T cells, B-cell-depleted T cells, or PBMCs; the material itself was cDNA or gDNA.

Methods used by the authors: Amplification of reference gene primers provided the estimated nucleated cell counts. Sequenced by immunoSEQ multiplex PCR; TCRdb stores in-frame clones only, minus some. V and J calls and clone size are given by that table; D and trimming were obtained from the DNA. The data hold 95,000 to 100,000 clones, with under 90% observed a single time. V dropped 8 bases and J dropped 7; count of bases not matched to a gene: 8. The CDR3 consists of 14 residues. Per the germline V gene, CDR1 is MNHNY and CDR2 is SVGAGI (reference sequence). The sequenced sample was peripheral blood. The rearrangement uses TRBV6-6 and TRBJ2-1, with 10 positions matching TRBD1. This receptor was identified in a human donor in a cohort sampled during active COVID-19. CDR3 bases: TGTGCCAGCCGAGGGACAGGGGAGTGGAATGAGCAGTTCTTC. Protein: CASRGTGEWNEQFF.